This entry concerns a single TCR beta chain. What it binds is unknown. These data belong to a study of shared clonotypes between healthy human individuals. TCRdb keeps only in-frame clones here, not all; method: immunoSEQ multiplex PCR. Of around 2.5 million clones listed, roughly 93% are singletons. J gave up 0 bases and V 6 bases, and 3 bases lay outside the gene matches. This CDR3 has 14 residues. Germline assignment: CDR1 SQVTM and CDR2 ANQGSEA. Overall study findings and caveats: Sampling included only blood; tissue repertoires likely differ. All-four-donor shared clonotypes had higher generation probabilities than non-shared clonotypes did. About 5% of naive CD4 clonotypes were shared across a few donors. Donor clonotype sharing was expected to depend on sequencing depth.

Sequencing was carried out using naive CD4+ T cells from PBMCs. Subset denoted: CD45RA+ positively selected. The receptor was derived from a man between 18 and 29 years old in good health. Some clones in this sample may be carry-over from other donors' samples. The rearrangement uses TRBV29-1 and TRBJ2-3; TRBD2 matches 10 bases. In DNA form, the CDR3 reads TGCAGCGTCCCGACTAGCGGGAGCACAGATACGCAGTATTTT. Its translation is CSVPTSGSTDTQYF.